The 5 T cell receptor beta chains given below trace back to one sample, sequenced in a study of cytomegalovirus exposure and HLA in healthy donors. PCR primers comprised 60 Vbeta and 13 Jbeta primers. Some clones are missing from TCRdb's copy, which holds only in-frame ones; the method was immunoSEQ multiplex PCR. The table has over 150,000 clones, around 81% seen once; the top ten hold 2.2%. Sequenced input: PBMCs. The receptors here all came from a woman aged 30 to 39 in good health and CMV-seronegative.

The chain is built from TRBV6-1 and TRBJ2-7; 9 bases agree with TRBD1. The CDR3 sequence is 15 residues long. Germline CDR1 is MNHNS and CDR2 is SASEGT. V was clipped by 6 bases and J by 2 bases; unmatched bases: 8. The CDR3, as DNA: TGTGCCAGCAGGGGGACCGGGACAGGGCCCTACGAGCAGTACTTC. It encodes CASRGTGTGPYEQYF.

The chain links TRBV10-3 to TRBJ1-1; 7 bases map to TRBD1. V trimming: 2 bases; J trimming: 0 bases; junction bases outside the gene matches: 3. Per the germline V gene, CDR1 is ENHRY and CDR2 is SYGVKD. This CDR3 comprises 15 residues. Here the CDR3 reads CAISEGGQLNTEAFF. The CDR3 DNA sequence: TGTGCCATCAGTGAGGGGGGACAGTTGAACACTGAAGCTTTCTTT.

Points on this clone: Other DNA sequences of this sample code for an identical CDR3. The chain combines TRBV2 with TRBJ2-3, with TRBD1 identical over 8 bases. Germline V CDR1 and CDR2: SNHLY, FYNNEI. Losses at the gene ends were 3 bases for V and 1 base for J; bases not matched to a gene: 3. The CDR3 spans 15 residues. The CDR3 DNA reads as TGTGCCAGCAGTGAGGACAGGGCGGGCACAGATACGCAGTATTTT. Amino acid sequence: CASSEDRAGTDTQYF.

The count of this clone is one. The gene calls are TRBV29-1 and TRBJ1-4; D is unresolved. The germline V gene encodes CDR1 SQVTM and CDR2 ANQGSEA. The CDR3 is made up of 12 amino acids. Trimming cost V 8 bases and J 6 bases, with 13 bases left between them. CDR3 protein: CSIRRGDEKLFF. CDR3 nucleotides: TGCAGCATACGACGCGGGGATGAAAAACTGTTTTTT.

This clone has more than one count but fewer than ten. This sequence joins TRBV5-4 and TRBJ1-1; D uncertain. The CDR3 has 12 residues. V gave up 0 bases and J gave up 5 bases, with 5 bases separating them. Per the germline V gene, CDR1 is SGHNT and CDR2 is YYREEE (reference sequence). The CDR3 sequence is CASSLAQTEAFF. The DNA of the CDR3 is TGTGCCAGCAGCTTGGCACAGACTGAAGCTTTCTTT.